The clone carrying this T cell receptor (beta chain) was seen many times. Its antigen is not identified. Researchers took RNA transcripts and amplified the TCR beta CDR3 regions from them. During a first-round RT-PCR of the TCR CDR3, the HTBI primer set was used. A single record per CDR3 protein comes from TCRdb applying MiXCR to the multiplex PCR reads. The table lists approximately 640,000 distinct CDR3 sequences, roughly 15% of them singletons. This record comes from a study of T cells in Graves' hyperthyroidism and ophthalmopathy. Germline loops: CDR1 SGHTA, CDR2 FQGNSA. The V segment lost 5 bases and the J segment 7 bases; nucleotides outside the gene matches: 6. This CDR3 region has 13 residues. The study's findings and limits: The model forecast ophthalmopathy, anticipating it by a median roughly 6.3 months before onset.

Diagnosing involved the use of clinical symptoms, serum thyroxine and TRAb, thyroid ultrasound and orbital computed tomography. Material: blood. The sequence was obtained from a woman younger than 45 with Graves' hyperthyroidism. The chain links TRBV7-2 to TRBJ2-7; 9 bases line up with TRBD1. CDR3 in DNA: TGTGCCAGCAGCAGGGACAGGGCGTTTGAGCAGTACTTC. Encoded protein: CASSRDRAFEQYF.